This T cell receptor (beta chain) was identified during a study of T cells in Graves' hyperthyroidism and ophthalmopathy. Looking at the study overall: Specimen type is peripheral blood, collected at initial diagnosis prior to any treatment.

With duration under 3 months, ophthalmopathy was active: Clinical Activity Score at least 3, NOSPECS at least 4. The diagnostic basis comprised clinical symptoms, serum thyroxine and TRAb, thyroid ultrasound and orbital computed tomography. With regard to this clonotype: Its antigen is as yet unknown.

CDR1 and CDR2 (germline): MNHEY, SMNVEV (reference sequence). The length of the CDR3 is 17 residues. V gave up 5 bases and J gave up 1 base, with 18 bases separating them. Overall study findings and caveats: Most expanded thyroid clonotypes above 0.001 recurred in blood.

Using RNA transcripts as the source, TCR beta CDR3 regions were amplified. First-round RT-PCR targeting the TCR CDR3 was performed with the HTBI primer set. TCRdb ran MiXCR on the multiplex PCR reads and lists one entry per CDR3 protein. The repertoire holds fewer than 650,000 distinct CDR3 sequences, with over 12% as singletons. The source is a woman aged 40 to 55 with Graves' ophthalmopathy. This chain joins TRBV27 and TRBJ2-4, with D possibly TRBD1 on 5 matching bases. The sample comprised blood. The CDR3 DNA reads TGTGCCAGCAGTCCCCTTCCGGCGGACAACGCCAAAAACATTCAGTACTTC. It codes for CASSPLPADNAKNIQYF.